The rows below give T cell receptor beta chains drawn from one sample of a study of T-cell reconstitution after alpha-beta-depleted transplantation in children. TCRdb used MiXCR to reprocess the PCR reads, holding one entry per CDR3 protein. The top ten hold over 25% of the sample, which has approximately 980,000 distinct CDR3 sequences, around 30% seen once. Sequenced here: PBMCs, mostly from graft donor cells, sampled 360 days after TCRalphabeta/CD19-depleted stem cell transplant. All receptors derive from a boy under two years old who had a stem cell transplant for SCID, so the T cells may come from the graft donor. The CDR3 runs from the conserved cysteine through the conserved F or W. D genes are given only for firm matches. Clone size is shown for a subset of rows, as once, few, many or a class of expanded clone.

clone size | D gene | J gene | V gene | CDR3 protein | CDR3 DNA
few | - | TRBJ1-5 | TRBV2 | CASRGDLSGVEPQHF | TGTGCCAGCAGGGGGGACTTGTCAGGGGTTGAGCCCCAGCATTTT
- | TRBD2 | TRBJ2-2 | TRBV7-8 | CASSGRARALAGANTGELFF | TGTGCCAGCAGCGGCCGAGCTAGGGCCCTAGCGGGGGCCAACACCGGGGAGCTGTTTTTT
- | TRBD1 | TRBJ1-4 | TRBV7-8 | CASSLRRGQLNEKLFF | TGTGCCAGCAGCTTACGCCGGGGACAGTTGAATGAAAAACTGTTTTTT
- | TRBD2 | TRBJ2-7 | TRBV4-2 | CASSQVTAWAGGDYEQYF | TGTGCCAGCAGCCAAGTAACGGCGTGGGCGGGGGGCGACTACGAGCAGTACTTC
- | - | TRBJ1-1 | TRBV5-1 | CASSFGDINTEAFF | TGCGCCAGCAGCTTTGGGGATATCAACACTGAAGCTTTCTTT
few | - | TRBJ2-1 | TRBV20-1 | CSAPRDSSNEQFF | TGCAGTGCTCCTCGCGACTCGTCCAATGAGCAGTTCTTC
- | TRBD1 | TRBJ1-4 | TRBV4-2 | CASSQPSGGTNEKLFF | TGTGCCAGCAGCCAGCCCTCAGGGGGCACTAATGAAAAACTGTTTTTT
few | TRBD2 | TRBJ2-5 | TRBV20-1 | CSAQPAGGETQYF | TGCAGTGCGCAGCCAGCGGGGGGAGAGACCCAGTACTTC
many | - | TRBJ2-3 | TRBV12-3/TRBV12-4 | CASSFGDGGTDTQYF | TGTGCCAGCAGTTTCGGGGACGGTGGCACAGATACGCAGTATTTT
- | TRBD1 | TRBJ1-1 | TRBV29-1 | CSALRQGVEAFF | TGCAGCGCCTTACGCCAGGGGGTTGAAGCTTTCTTT
few | - | TRBJ1-4 | TRBV6-1 | CASSEFWQVNEKLFF | TGTGCCAGCAGTGAATTTTGGCAAGTTAATGAAAAACTGTTTTTT
few | - | TRBJ1-1 | TRBV6-2/TRBV6-3 | CASVGGPRGTEAFF | TGTGCCAGCGTTGGTGGACCAAGGGGCACTGAAGCTTTCTTT
few | TRBD1 | TRBJ1-1 | TRBV7-9 | CASSIRDRGLSGAFF | TGTGCCAGCAGCATCCGGGACAGGGGGCTTTCTGGAGCTTTCTTT
few | TRBD2 | TRBJ2-3 | TRBV20-1 | CSAYAPSGVGTDTQYF | TGCAGTGCGTATGCGCCTAGCGGGGTGGGCACAGATACGCAGTATTTT
- | - | TRBJ1-5 | TRBV28 | CASSPIVGTRNQPQHF | TGTGCCAGCAGCCCCATCGTCGGGACACGCAATCAGCCCCAGCATTTT
- | TRBD2 | TRBJ2-3 | TRBV12-3/TRBV12-4 | CASSYGTSGSTDTQYF | TGTGCCAGCAGCTACGGGACTAGCGGGAGCACAGATACGCAGTATTTT
- | TRBD1 | TRBJ1-2 | TRBV9 | CASSVDPTGYGYGYTF | TGTGCCAGCAGCGTAGACCCGACAGGGTACGGCTATGGCTACACCTTC
- | - | TRBJ1-6 | TRBV15 | CATSRDGRRTPYIYNSPLHF | TGTGCCACCAGCAGAGATGGCAGGCGAACTCCCTACATTTATAATTCACCCCTCCACTTT
few | TRBD1 | TRBJ2-2 | TRBV12-3/TRBV12-4 | CASSFSGGDAGELFF | TGTGCCAGCAGTTTTTCAGGGGGCGATGCCGGGGAGCTGTTTTTT
few | TRBD2 | TRBJ2-7 | TRBV15 | CATSALAGLPYEQYF | TGTGCCACCAGCGCCCTAGCGGGGCTACCGTATGAGCAGTACTTC
- | TRBD1 | TRBJ1-2 | TRBV6-1 | CASRGTGGAKGYTF | TGTGCCAGCAGGGGGACAGGGGGCGCGAAGGGCTACACCTTC
- | - | TRBJ2-3 | TRBV10-3 | CAISSTGSTDTQYF | TGTGCCATCAGTTCCACAGGGAGCACAGATACGCAGTATTTT
- | TRBD1 | TRBJ1-4 | TRBV18 | CASSAGRGPGKLFF | TGTGCCAGCTCGGCCGGCAGGGGGCCAGGAAAACTGTTTTTT
- | TRBD1 | TRBJ1-4 | TRBV10-3 | CAISESSLAGGHEKLFF | TGTGCCATCAGTGAGTCCTCGTTGGCAGGGGGCCATGAAAAACTGTTTTTT
few | - | TRBJ2-5 | TRBV7-9 | CASSGPGRPQETQYF | TGTGCCAGCAGCGGACCGGGACGCCCCCAAGAGACCCAGTACTTC
few | - | TRBJ2-2 | TRBV21-1 | CASRWYGTSDTGELFF | TGTGCCAGCAGGTGGTACGGAACCTCCGACACCGGGGAGCTGTTTTTT
- | TRBD2 | TRBJ2-5 | TRBV15 | CATRKAAGVPKETQYF | TGTGCCACCCGAAAGGCAGCGGGGGTGCCTAAAGAGACCCAGTACTTC
many | TRBD1 | TRBJ2-7 | TRBV6-1 | CASSRTGISYEQYF | TGTGCCAGCAGCCGGACAGGGATATCCTACGAGCAGTACTTC
once | - | TRBJ2-5 | TRBV3-1 | CASSQGKTQYF | TGTGCCAGCAGCCAGGGGAAGACCCAGTACTTC
- | - | TRBJ2-5 | TRBV25-1 | CASRGPGLTYLGETQYF | TGTGCCAGCAGAGGACCGGGGCTAACTTATTTAGGAGAGACCCAGTACTTC
- | TRBD1 | TRBJ2-2 | TRBV7-2 | CASSRDSTMTGELFF | TGTGCCAGCAGCCGGGACAGCACGATGACCGGGGAGCTGTTTTTT
once | - | TRBJ2-3 | TRBV4-3 | CASSPRLRRGTDTQYF | TGCGCCAGCAGCCCCCGACTGAGGAGGGGCACAGATACGCAGTATTTT
few | - | TRBJ2-7 | TRBV21-1 | CASGQGAASYEQYF | TGTGCCAGCGGACAGGGGGCGGCATCCTACGAGCAGTACTTC
- | - | TRBJ2-1 | TRBV16 | CASSPYRVPHLYNEQFF | TGTGCCAGCAGCCCATACCGGGTCCCACACCTATACAATGAGCAGTTCTTC
- | TRBD2 | TRBJ2-2 | TRBV11-2 | CASSARGGSVGELFF | TGTGCCAGCAGCGCGCGGGGGGGCAGCGTCGGGGAGCTGTTTTTT
few | - | TRBJ2-7 | TRBV7-2 | CASSLGARESEQYF | TGTGCCAGCAGCTTAGGGGCCAGGGAGAGTGAGCAGTACTTC
many | - | TRBJ2-1 | TRBV11-2 | CASSLEVWKRGNEQFF | TGTGCCAGCAGCTTAGAGGTTTGGAAGCGAGGGAATGAGCAGTTCTTC
- | TRBD1 | TRBJ1-2 | TRBV10-3 | CAISESAQGNYGYTF | TGTGCCATCAGTGAGTCGGCACAGGGGAACTATGGCTACACCTTC
- | - | TRBJ2-2 | TRBV12-3/TRBV12-4 | CASRGTGARPLGELFF | TGTGCCAGCAGAGGAACCGGGGCTAGACCTCTCGGGGAGCTGTTTTTT
few | TRBD2 | TRBJ2-1 | TRBV4-2 | CASSQRLAGAGNEQFF | TGTGCCAGCAGCCAAAGACTAGCGGGGGCCGGCAATGAGCAGTTCTTC
many | - | TRBJ2-7 | TRBV3-1 | CASSQGGGEQYF | TGTGCCAGCAGTCAGGGAGGGGGCGAGCAGTACTTC
- | - | TRBJ2-1 | TRBV5-1 | CASSPSGLGRGEQFF | TGCGCCAGCAGCCCCTCAGGGCTAGGTAGGGGTGAGCAGTTCTTC
- | - | TRBJ2-3 | TRBV12-3/TRBV12-4 | CASSLAGGRGDTQYF | TGTGCCAGCAGTTTAGCCGGGGGGCGGGGAGATACGCAGTATTTT
- | - | TRBJ2-4 | TRBV7-9 | CASSKGVVENIQYF | TGTGCCAGCAGCAAAGGAGTTGTGGAAAACATTCAGTACTTC
few | TRBD2 | TRBJ2-1 | TRBV12-3/TRBV12-4 | CASSFAGGPTGQFF | TGTGCCAGCAGTTTTGCGGGGGGCCCCACCGGGCAGTTCTTC
- | - | TRBJ2-7 | TRBV4-1 | CASSQEVSGVLYEQYF | TGCGCCAGCAGCCAAGAGGTATCAGGGGTCCTATACGAGCAGTACTTC
few | - | TRBJ2-2 | TRBV11-2 | CASSPDFNTGELFF | TGTGCCAGCAGTCCTGACTTTAACACCGGGGAGCTGTTTTTT